This section outlines one T cell receptor beta chain sequence together with its context. Antigen: not known. The data derive from a study of graft-versus-host responses after intestinal transplantation. The CDR3 is 16 residues long. With V trimmed by 2 bases and J by 7 bases, 11 bases remained unmatched. Germline loops: CDR1 SGHNT, CDR2 YYREEE (reference sequence). Repertoires were generated with immunoSEQ multiplex PCR, while TCRdb's copy carries only in-frame clones and drops some. The sample shows some 95,000 clones, 90% to 95% of them seen only once. J is TRBJ2-7 and V is TRBV5-4, with TRBD1 matching 11 bases. The receptor's source is a human donor who received an intestinal transplant. The sample in question was unstimulated CD8+ T cells sorted from spleen or lymph node cells, obtained before intestinal transplant. The CDR3 region is CASSLPGQGELLEQYF. CDR3 DNA: TGTGCCAGCAGCTTACCGGGACAGGGGGAACTACTGGAGCAGTACTTC.